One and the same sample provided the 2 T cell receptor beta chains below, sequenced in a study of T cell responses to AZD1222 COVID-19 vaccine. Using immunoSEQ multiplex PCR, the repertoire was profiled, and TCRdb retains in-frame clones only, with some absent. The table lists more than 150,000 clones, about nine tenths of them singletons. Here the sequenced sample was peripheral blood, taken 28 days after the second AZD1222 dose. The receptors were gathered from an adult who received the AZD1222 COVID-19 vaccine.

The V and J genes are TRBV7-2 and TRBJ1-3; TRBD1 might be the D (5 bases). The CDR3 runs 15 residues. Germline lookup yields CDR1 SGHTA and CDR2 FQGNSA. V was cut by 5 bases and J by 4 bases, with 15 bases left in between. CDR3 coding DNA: TGTGCCAGCAGCCCCGAAGGAGGGGCCGGAAACACCATATATTTT. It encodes CASSPEGGAGNTIYF.

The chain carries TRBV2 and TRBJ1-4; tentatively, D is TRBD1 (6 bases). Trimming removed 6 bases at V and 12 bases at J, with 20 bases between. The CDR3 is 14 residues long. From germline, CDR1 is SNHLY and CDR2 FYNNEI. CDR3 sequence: CASRTGTPVSELFF. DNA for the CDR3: TGTGCCAGCAGGACCGGGACACCCGTTTCCGAACTGTTTTTT.